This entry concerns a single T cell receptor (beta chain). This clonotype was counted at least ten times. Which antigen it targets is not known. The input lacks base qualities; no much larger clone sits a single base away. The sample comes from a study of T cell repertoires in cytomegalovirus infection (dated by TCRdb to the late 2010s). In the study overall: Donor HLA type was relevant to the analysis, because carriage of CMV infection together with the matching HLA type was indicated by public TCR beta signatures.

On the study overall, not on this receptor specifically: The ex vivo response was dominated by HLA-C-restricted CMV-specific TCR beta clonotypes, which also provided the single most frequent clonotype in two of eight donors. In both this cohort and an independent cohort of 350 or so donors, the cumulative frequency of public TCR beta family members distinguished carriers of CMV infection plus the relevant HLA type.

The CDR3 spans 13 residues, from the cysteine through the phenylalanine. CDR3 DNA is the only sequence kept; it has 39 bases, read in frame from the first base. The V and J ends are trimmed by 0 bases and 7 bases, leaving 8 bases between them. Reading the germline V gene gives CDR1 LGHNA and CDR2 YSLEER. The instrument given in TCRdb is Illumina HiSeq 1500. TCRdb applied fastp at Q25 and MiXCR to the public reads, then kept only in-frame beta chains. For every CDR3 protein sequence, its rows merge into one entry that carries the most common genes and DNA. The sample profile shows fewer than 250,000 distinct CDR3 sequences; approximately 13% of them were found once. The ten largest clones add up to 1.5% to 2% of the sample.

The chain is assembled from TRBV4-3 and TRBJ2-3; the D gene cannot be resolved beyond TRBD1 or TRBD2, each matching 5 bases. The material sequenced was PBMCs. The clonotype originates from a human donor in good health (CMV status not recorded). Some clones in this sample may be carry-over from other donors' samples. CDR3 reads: CASSQEGVNTQYF. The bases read TGCGCCAGCAGCCAAGAGGGGGTTAATACGCAGTATTTT.